The 10 T cell receptor beta chains reported below all come from one sample, sequenced in a study of T cells in Graves' hyperthyroidism and ophthalmopathy. TCR beta CDR3 regions were amplified from RNA. With the HTBI primer set, the TCR CDR3 went through a first round of RT-PCR. TCRdb called the multiplex PCR reads again in MiXCR, with one record for every CDR3 protein. The sample contains more than 500,000 distinct CDR3 sequences, about 43% of which appear only once. Sequencing input: peripheral blood or thyroid tissue (not recorded which). These receptors were obtained from an adult woman with Graves' disease, either hyperthyroidism or ophthalmopathy (not recorded which).

This chain connects TRBV5-1 to TRBJ1-6; a weak D match, TRBD1 (5 bases). With 0 bases removed from V and 9 bases from J, the gap between germline ends came to 16 bases. Germline V gene sequence: CDR1 SGHRS, CDR2 YFSETQ. This CDR3 has 16 residues. CDR3 nucleotide sequence: TGCGCCAGCAGCTTGGCCGTCGGTCAGGGTGGTTCACCCCTCCACTTT. Protein product: CASSLAVGQGGSPLHF.

This chain links TRBV20-1 with TRBJ1-5, with D hard to call. Trimming shortened V by 0 bases and J by 0 bases, and 9 bases separated the two germline ends. In germline, CDR1 is DFQATT, CDR2 SNEGSKA (reference sequence). The CDR3 runs 15 residues. The CDR3 is CSAREQEYSNQPQHF. DNA for the CDR3: TGCAGTGCTAGAGAGCAGGAATATAGCAATCAGCCCCAGCATTTT.

The rearrangement links TRBV7-9 to TRBJ2-7; TRBD2 aligns across 9 bases. The CDR3 loop spans 17 amino acids. From germline, CDR1 is SEHNR and CDR2 FQNEAQ (reference sequence). CDR3 bases: TGTGCCAGCAGCTTAGCCGTTCTGGTGACAGGGACGCCAGCGGGAGGAGTA. Protein product: CASSLAVLVTGTPAGGV.

The rearrangement uses TRBV7-6 and TRBJ1-6; the match to TRBD1 covers 8 bases. V shed 6 bases, J shed 10 bases, and the junction held 5 bases outside the gene matches. The CDR3 has 13 amino acids. The germline V gene has CDR1 SGHVS and CDR2 FNYEAQ. DNA of the CDR3: TGTGCCAGCAGTTCCCGACAGGGGTCACCCCTCCACTTT. It codes for CASSSRQGSPLHF. The full variable domain, with the rest looked up from reference TRBV7-6 and TRBJ1-6, is GAGVSQSPRYKVTKRGQDVALRCDPISGHVSLYWYRQALGQGPEFLTYFNYEAQQDKSGLPNDRFSAERPEGSISTLTIQRTEQRDSAMYRCASSSRQGSPLHFGNGTRLTVT.

The chain couples TRBV11-1 to TRBJ2-7; no clear D gene. The V end lost 8 bases, the J end lost 7 bases, and 15 bases lay between the germline ends. The CDR3 spans 12 residues. CDR1 is SGHAT and CDR2 is FQDESV in the germline V gene (reference sequence). This CDR3 reads CASRAPHNEQYF. The CDR3 region has the DNA TGTGCCAGCCGGGCCCCGCACAATGAGCAGTACTTC.

Remarks on this clonotype: One junction end does not reproduce the germline sequence, and a read error may be involved. V usage is TRBV19 and J usage is TRBJ1-2, with 7 bases aligning to TRBD1. Looked up from germline, CDR1 is LNHDA and CDR2 is SQIVND (reference sequence). This CDR3 is 14 amino acids long. The CDR3 DNA reads TGTGCCAGTGGTATCAACAGGGGTACCTATGGCTACACCTTC. Translating gives CASGINRGTYGYTF. Combining the CDR3 with reference TRBV19 and TRBJ1-2 gives the whole variable domain DGGITQSPKYLFRKEGQNVTLSCEQNLNHDAMYWYRQDPGQGLRLIYYSQIVNDFQKGDIAEGYSVSREKKESFPLTVTSAQKNPTAFYLCASGINRGTYGYTFGSGTRLTVV.

This clonotype was seen a single time. The chain links TRBV7-2 to TRBJ1-6; TRBD1 agrees at 7 bases. Trimming removed 8 bases from V and 14 bases from J; junction bases left unmatched: 9. Looked up from germline, CDR1 is SGHTA and CDR2 is FQGNSA. CDR3 length: 12 amino acids. CDR3 nucleotides: TGTGCCAGCTCTCGACAGGGAACGGCCCTCCACTTT. Amino acid sequence: CASSRQGTALHF.

The chain carries TRBV7-2 and TRBJ2-5, with D maybe TRBD2 (6 bases). Trimming took off 5 bases at V and 8 bases at J, with 15 bases between the two ends. The length of the CDR3 is 13 residues. Germline-derived CDR1 and CDR2 are SGHTA and FQGNSA. This CDR3 reads CASSPTGVGTQYF. The CDR3 DNA follows: TGTGCCAGCAGCCCAACGGGGGTGGGAACCCAGTACTTC.

This clonotype appeared a single time. CDR3 in amino acids: CASSPPGLAGPYEQYF. The CDR3 nucleotides read TGTGCCAGCAGCCCGCCGGGACTAGCGGGGCCCTACGAGCAGTACTTC. This chain connects TRBV25-1 to TRBJ2-7; 13 bases map to TRBD2. This CDR3 comprises 16 residues. The junction had 7 bases not matched to a gene; V was cut back by 6 bases and J by 2 bases. Germline assignment: CDR1 MGHDK and CDR2 SYGVNS.

The rearrangement joins TRBV12-3 or TRBV12-4 to TRBJ2-7; 11 nucleotides line up with TRBD2. The J segment lost 6 bases and the V segment lost 1 base, leaving 8 bases of the junction unmatched. The CDR3 is made up of 16 amino acids. The CDR3 loop is CASSLVLAGGPGEQYF. The CDR3 bases are TGTGCCAGCAGTTTAGTGTTAGCGGGAGGGCCTGGCGAGCAGTACTTC.